Each of the 19 T cell receptor beta chains below was sequenced from the same sample in a study of neurological immune-mediated disorders. TCRdb reprocessed the 5' RACE reads with MiXCR, giving one entry per CDR3 protein. This sample has 40,000 to 55,000 distinct CDR3 sequences, with about 5.8% found just once. The sequencing sample was made of CD4+ T cells from blood. The receptor source for this set is a woman aged 18-29 years with multiple sclerosis.

In its sample, this clonotype was seen many times. The chain employs TRBV29-1 and TRBJ1-1; 10 bases agree with TRBD1. The V gene end was trimmed by 7 bases and the J gene end by 3 bases; junction bases not matched to a gene: 5. This CDR3 spans 13 amino acids. Germline CDR1 is SQVTM and CDR2 is ANQGSEA. For the CDR3, the DNA is TGCAGCGCCTGGGACAGGGGTCACACTGAAGCTTTCTTT. The encoded protein is CSAWDRGHTEAFF.

This clonotype was observed at least ten times. V and J are TRBV7-3 and TRBJ2-3, with D perhaps TRBD1 or TRBD2 (5 bases each). The CDR3 loop spans 13 amino acids. V was pared by 5 bases and J by 2 bases, with 8 bases between. Germline V gene lookup returns CDR1 SGHTA and CDR2 FQGTGA. Written as DNA, the CDR3 is TGTGCCAGCAGCCTCGGGACCACAGATACGCAGTATTTT. Its protein is CASSLGTTDTQYF.

This chain joins TRBV30 and TRBJ1-1; the D gene is possibly TRBD1 (5 bases). The CDR3 is made up of 15 amino acids. Between the trimmed V and J ends, which lost 1 base and 3 bases, there was a span of 15 bases. The germline V gene has CDR1 GTSNPN and CDR2 SVGIG (reference sequence). CDR3: CAWSEAGTGDTEAFF. CDR3 DNA: TGTGCCTGGAGTGAGGCGGGGACCGGGGACACTGAAGCTTTCTTT.

This clonotype was seen at least ten times. This sequence joins TRBV20-1 and TRBJ1-2, with 10 bases fitting TRBD1. The CDR3 consists of 14 residues. V lost 3 bases to trimming and J lost 1 base; unmatched junction nucleotides: 2. Looked up from germline, CDR1 is DFQATT and CDR2 is SNEGSKA (reference sequence). The CDR3 reads CSARGDRGNYGYTF. The CDR3 bases are TGCAGTGCTAGGGGGGACAGGGGTAACTATGGCTACACCTTC.

This clonotype has at least ten counts. The chain joins TRBV7-3 to TRBJ2-3, with a weak D call TRBD2 (6 bases). The CDR3 sequence is 15 residues long. The ends were cut back, 2 bases at V and 0 bases at J, with 9 bases in the middle. Germline CDR1 SGHTA, CDR2 FQGTGA. The CDR3 nucleotides are TGTGCCAGCAGCTTAGAGCGGGCCAGCACAGATACGCAGTATTTT. Translated, it gives CASSLERASTDTQYF.

There are many counts of this clonotype. The CDR3 loop reads CSVLEQGAGEQYV. DNA of the CDR3: TGCAGCGTATTGGAACAGGGTGCGGGCGAGCAGTACGTC. V gene TRBV29-1 combines with J gene TRBJ2-7; tentatively, D is TRBD1 (6 bases). V lost 6 bases to trimming and J lost 6 bases, with 18 bases between them. The germline V gene encodes CDR1 SQVTM and CDR2 ANQGSEA. The CDR3 length is 13 residues.

This clonotype was counted many times. The chain joins TRBV28 to TRBJ1-1; 11 bases fit TRBD1. The length of the CDR3 is 13 residues. CDR1 is MDHEN, CDR2 SYDVKM, per germline. With V trimmed by 5 bases and J by 7 bases, 3 bases remained unmatched. The CDR3 region is CASSLGTGGEAFF. Here the CDR3 DNA reads TGTGCCAGCAGTCTTGGGACAGGGGGTGAAGCTTTCTTT.

The genes are TRBV4-3 and TRBJ2-1; 11 positions match TRBD2. Germline V gene sequence: CDR1 LGHNA, CDR2 YSLEER. Trimming removed 1 base from V and 4 bases from J; junction bases left unmatched: 3. This CDR3 region has 16 residues. The CDR3: CASSQGLAGWYNEQFF. The CDR3 coding sequence is TGCGCCAGCAGCCAAGGACTAGCGGGGTGGTACAATGAGCAGTTCTTC.

This clonotype was counted between two and nine times. V is TRBV19 and J is TRBJ1-1; no definite D call. This CDR3 has 16 residues. V was clipped by 5 bases and J by 1 base, with 17 bases between them. The germline V gene encodes CDR1 LNHDA and CDR2 SQIVND (reference sequence). The CDR3 is CASSSPRESRNTEAFF. CDR3 bases: TGTGCCAGTAGTTCTCCCCGGGAGTCCCGGAACACTGAAGCTTTCTTT.

The table lists this clonotype with many counts. This chain uses TRBV6-6 with TRBJ2-3; D is unclear. The CDR3 extends over 15 amino acids. The V gene's germline CDR1 is MNHNY and CDR2 SVGAGI (reference sequence). Trimming took 2 bases from V and 1 from J, leaving 10 bases between them. In DNA form, the CDR3 reads TGTGCCAGCAGTTACCCGGCCACACGCACAGATACGCAGTATTTT. Amino acid sequence: CASSYPATRTDTQYF.

Only a few counts were recorded for this clonotype. The chain couples TRBV11-3 to TRBJ2-3, with 7 bases fitting TRBD2. The V gene's germline CDR1 is SGHNT and CDR2 YENEEA. This CDR3 spans 14 amino acids. The J segment lost 10 bases and the V segment lost 5 bases, leaving 12 bases of the junction unmatched. The CDR3 DNA reads as TGTGCCAGCAGCCGGGAGGCGGGAGAAAGGGCGCAGTATTTT. It specifies CASSREAGERAQYF.

This clonotype has a count of ten or more. This chain connects TRBV20-1 to TRBJ2-5; 11 bases match TRBD2. CDR3 size: 13 residues. Trimming removed 6 bases from V and 8 bases from J; junction bases left unmatched: 8. Per germline, CDR1 DFQATT and CDR2 SNEGSKA (reference sequence). The CDR3 here is CSAKLAGVKTQYF. CDR3 coding DNA: TGCAGTGCCAAACTAGCGGGAGTTAAAACCCAGTACTTC.

The table lists this clonotype with many counts. J is TRBJ2-4 and V is TRBV2; D remains ambiguous. Trimming pared 6 bases from V and 0 bases from J, leaving 9 bases between. In germline, CDR1 is SNHLY, CDR2 FYNNEI. This CDR3 is 14 amino acids long. The CDR3 region has the DNA TGTGCCAGCAGCTGGGATTTAGCCAAAAACATTCAGTACTTC. Protein sequence: CASSWDLAKNIQYF.

This clonotype was seen at least ten times. In nucleotides, the CDR3 is TGTGCCAGCAGGACGGCAGATACGCAGTATTTT. Its protein product is CASRTADTQYF. The V and J genes are TRBV6-6 and TRBJ2-3; D gene uncertain. CDR3 length equals 11 residues. Between the trimmed V and J ends, which lost 6 bases and 4 bases, there was a span of 5 bases. The germline V gene encodes CDR1 MNHNY and CDR2 SVGAGI (reference sequence).

This clonotype was detected ten times or more. The chain has TRBV6-1 and TRBJ2-2; D is ambiguous. Per germline, CDR1 MNHNS and CDR2 SASEGT. This CDR3 spans 14 amino acids. V was clipped by 6 bases and J by 5 bases, with 13 bases between them. The CDR3 DNA is TGTGCCAGCAGCGCACCTGTAGGTACCGGGGAGCTGTTTTTT. It specifies CASSAPVGTGELFF.

This clonotype was detected ten times or more. The chain combines TRBV20-1 with TRBJ2-2, with 8 bases lining up with TRBD2. Losses at the gene ends were 5 bases for V and 6 bases for J; bases not matched to a gene: 5. Germline CDR1 DFQATT, CDR2 SNEGSKA (reference sequence). This CDR3 has 13 amino acids. The CDR3 DNA sequence: TGCAGTGCTTCTAGCGGGTTATCCGGGGAGCTGTTTTTT. Translating it yields CSASSGLSGELFF.

This clonotype was counted ten times or more. The chain carries TRBV7-8 and TRBJ1-6; 8 bases are shared with TRBD1. The CDR3 consists of 14 residues. J was trimmed by 7 bases and V by 5 bases; bases with no gene match: 4. Per the germline V gene, CDR1 is SGHVS and CDR2 is FQNEAQ. The CDR3 DNA sequence: TGTGCCAGCAGCGAACGGGACAGGAATTCACCCCTCCACTTT. Protein: CASSERDRNSPLHF.

This clonotype occurred many times. The chain links TRBV3-1 to TRBJ2-3; perhaps TRBD1 as D (6 bases). With 1 base removed from V and 1 base from J, the gap between germline ends came to 6 bases. CDR1 LGHDT and CDR2 YNNKEL come from the germline V gene (reference sequence). This CDR3 spans 14 amino acids. The CDR3 protein is CASSQGQGTDTQYF. DNA of the CDR3: TGTGCCAGCAGCCAAGGACAGGGCACAGATACGCAGTATTTT.

This clonotype came up many times. The chain recombines TRBV10-3 with TRBJ2-1; D gene unclear. The CDR3 is made up of 14 amino acids. The V end lost 0 bases, the J end lost 7 bases, and 10 bases lay between the germline ends. Germline CDR1 and CDR2: ENHRY and SYGVKD. The CDR3 DNA follows: TGTGCCATCAGTGAGTCGGGCTCGGTGAATGAGCAGTTCTTC. Translation gives CAISESGSVNEQFF.